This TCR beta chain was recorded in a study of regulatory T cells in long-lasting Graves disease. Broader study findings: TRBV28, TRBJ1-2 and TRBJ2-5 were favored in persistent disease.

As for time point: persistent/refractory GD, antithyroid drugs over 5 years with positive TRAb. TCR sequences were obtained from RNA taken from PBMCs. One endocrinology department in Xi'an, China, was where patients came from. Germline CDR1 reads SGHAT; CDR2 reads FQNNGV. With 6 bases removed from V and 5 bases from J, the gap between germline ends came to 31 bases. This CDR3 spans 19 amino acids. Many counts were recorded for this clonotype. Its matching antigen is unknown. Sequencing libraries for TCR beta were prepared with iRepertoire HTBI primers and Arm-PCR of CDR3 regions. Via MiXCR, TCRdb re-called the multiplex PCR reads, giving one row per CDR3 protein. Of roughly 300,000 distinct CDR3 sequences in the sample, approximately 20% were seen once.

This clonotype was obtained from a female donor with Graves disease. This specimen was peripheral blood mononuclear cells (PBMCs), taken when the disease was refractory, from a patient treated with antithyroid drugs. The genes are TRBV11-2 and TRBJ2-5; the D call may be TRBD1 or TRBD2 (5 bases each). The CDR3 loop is CASRSYPRPGANPGETQYF. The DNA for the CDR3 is TGTGCCAGCAGGTCCTATCCTCGACCCGGGGCGAATCCGGGGGAGACCCAGTACTTC.